This T cell receptor (beta chain) was profiled in a study of beta chain features in type 1 diabetes. Overall study findings and caveats: Compared with healthy donors, patients appeared to share more similar naive, central memory and regulatory TCRB repertoires. In every one of the four CD4+ subsets, TCRB CDR3s were moderately but significantly shorter in Type 1 diabetes patients. Junctions at VDJ sites from type 1 diabetes patients had fewer insertions and more deletions.

Germline V gene sequence: CDR1 SGHAT, CDR2 FQNNGV. Trimming removed 3 bases from V and 5 bases from J, with 9 bases in between. This CDR3 is 13 amino acids long. A single count supports this clone. Its antigen is still unknown. Expressed TCRB transcripts got sequenced, as all isolated RNA was reverse transcribed. Clones were sequenced by immunoSEQ multiplex PCR, and TCRdb holds only the in-frame ones, with some missing. This table has about 40,000 clones, approximately 51% appearing once. Sequencing input: stem cell memory CD4+ T cells from blood. The TCR comes from a woman younger than 45 in good health. The chain carries TRBV11-2 and TRBJ2-3, with D possibly being TRBD1 (6 bases). CDR3 bases: TGTGCCAGCAGCTTGTCAGGGGTAGATACGCAGTATTTT. This encodes CASSLSGVDTQYF.